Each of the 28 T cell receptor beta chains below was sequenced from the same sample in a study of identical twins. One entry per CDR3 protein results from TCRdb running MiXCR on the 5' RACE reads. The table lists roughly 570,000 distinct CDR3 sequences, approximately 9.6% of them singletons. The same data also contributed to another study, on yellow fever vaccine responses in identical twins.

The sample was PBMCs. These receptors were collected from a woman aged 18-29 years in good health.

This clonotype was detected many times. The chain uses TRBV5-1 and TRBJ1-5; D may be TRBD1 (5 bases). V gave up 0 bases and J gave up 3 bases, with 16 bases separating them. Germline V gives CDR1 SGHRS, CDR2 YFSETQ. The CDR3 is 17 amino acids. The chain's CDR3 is CASSLGGKQVFNQPQHF. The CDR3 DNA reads TGCGCCAGCAGCTTGGGGGGGAAACAGGTTTTCAATCAGCCCCAGCATTTT.

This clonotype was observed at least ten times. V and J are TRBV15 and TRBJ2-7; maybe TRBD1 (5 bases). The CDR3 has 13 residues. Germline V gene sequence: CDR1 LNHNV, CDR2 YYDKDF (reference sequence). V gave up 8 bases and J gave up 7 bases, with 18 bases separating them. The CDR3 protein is CATAQDMGWEQYF. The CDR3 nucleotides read TGTGCCACCGCACAGGACATGGGGTGGGAGCAGTACTTC. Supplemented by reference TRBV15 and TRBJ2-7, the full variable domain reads DAMVIQNPRYQVTQFGKPVTLSCSQTLNHNVMYWYQQKSSQAPKLLFHYYDKDFNNEADTPDNFQSRRPNTSFCFLDIRSPGLGDTAMYLCATAQDMGWEQYFGPGTRLTVT.

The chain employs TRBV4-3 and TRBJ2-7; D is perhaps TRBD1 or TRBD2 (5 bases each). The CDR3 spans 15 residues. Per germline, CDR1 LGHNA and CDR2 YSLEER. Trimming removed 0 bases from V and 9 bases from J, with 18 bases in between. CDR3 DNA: TGCGCCAGCAGCCAAGATACGACGGGGCGAGTTAGGCAGTACTTC. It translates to CASSQDTTGRVRQYF.

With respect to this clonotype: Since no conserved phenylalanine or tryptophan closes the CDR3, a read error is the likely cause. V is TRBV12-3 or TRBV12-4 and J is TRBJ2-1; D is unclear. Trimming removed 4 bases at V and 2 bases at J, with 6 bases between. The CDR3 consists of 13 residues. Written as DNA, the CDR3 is TGTGCCAGCAGTTCGTCTGCCTACAATGAGCAGTTCGTC. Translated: CASSSSAYNEQFV.

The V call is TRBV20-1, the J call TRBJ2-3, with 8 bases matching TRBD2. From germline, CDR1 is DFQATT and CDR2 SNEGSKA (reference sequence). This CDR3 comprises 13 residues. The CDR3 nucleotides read TGCCTCGCGACTAGCGTAAGCACAGATACGCAGTATTTT. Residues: CLATSVSTDTQYF.

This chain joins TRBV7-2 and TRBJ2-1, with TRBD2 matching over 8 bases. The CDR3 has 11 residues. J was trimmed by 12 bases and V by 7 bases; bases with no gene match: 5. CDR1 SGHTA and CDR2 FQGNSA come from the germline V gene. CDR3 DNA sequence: TGTGCCAGCACCCTTGGACTAGCGCAGTTCTTC. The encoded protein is CASTLGLAQFF.

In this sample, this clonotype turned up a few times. CDR3 nucleotide sequence: TGTGCCAGCAGGCGCGGGAGGGATAGAGATGAGCAGTTCTTC. This sequence encodes CASRRGRDRDEQFF. The chain employs TRBV28 and TRBJ2-1; 9 nucleotides match TRBD2. Germline V gene data show CDR1 as MDHEN and CDR2 as SYDVKM. J gave up 8 bases and V 6 bases, and 8 bases lay outside the gene matches. The CDR3 spans 14 residues.

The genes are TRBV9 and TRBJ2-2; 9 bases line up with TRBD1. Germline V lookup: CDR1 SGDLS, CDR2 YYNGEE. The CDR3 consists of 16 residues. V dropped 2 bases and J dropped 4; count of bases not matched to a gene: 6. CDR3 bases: TGTGCCAGCAGCGTGGGACAGGGACTTGGCACCGGGGAGCTGTTTTTT. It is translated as CASSVGQGLGTGELFF.

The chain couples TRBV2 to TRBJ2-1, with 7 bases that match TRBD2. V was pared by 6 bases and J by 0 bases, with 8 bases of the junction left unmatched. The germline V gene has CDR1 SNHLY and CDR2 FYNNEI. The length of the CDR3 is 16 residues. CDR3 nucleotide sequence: TGTGCCAGCAGGGTGCGGCGGGAGAGCTCCTACAATGAGCAGTTCTTC. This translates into CASRVRRESSYNEQFF.

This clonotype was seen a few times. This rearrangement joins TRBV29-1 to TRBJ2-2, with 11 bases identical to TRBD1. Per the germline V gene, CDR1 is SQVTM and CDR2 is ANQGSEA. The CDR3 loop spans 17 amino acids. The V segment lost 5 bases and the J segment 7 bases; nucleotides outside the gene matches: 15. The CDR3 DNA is TGCAGCGTTCTCGACTTCGGGACAGGGGGTAGAAACGGGGAGCTGTTTTTT. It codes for CSVLDFGTGGRNGELFF.

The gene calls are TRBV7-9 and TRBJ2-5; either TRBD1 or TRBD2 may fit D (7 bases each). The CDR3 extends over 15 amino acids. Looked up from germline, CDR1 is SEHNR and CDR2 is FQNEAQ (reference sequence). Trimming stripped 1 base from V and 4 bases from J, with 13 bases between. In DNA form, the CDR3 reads TGTGCCAGCAGCTTAGTGTCAGGGGGGGGAGAGACCCAGTACTTC. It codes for CASSLVSGGGETQYF.

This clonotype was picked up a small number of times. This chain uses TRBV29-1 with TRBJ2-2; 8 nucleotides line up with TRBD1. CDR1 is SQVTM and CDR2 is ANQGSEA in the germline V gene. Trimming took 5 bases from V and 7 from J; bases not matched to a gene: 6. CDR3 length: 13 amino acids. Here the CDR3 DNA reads TGCAGCGTTTACCGGACAGGGTTCGGGGAGCTGTTTTTT. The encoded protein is CSVYRTGFGELFF.

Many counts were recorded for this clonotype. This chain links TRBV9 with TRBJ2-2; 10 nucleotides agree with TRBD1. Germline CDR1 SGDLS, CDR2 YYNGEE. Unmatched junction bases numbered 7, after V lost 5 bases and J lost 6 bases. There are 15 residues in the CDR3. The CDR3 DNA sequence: TGTGCCAGCAGAGATCCGGGACAGGGGTCCGGGGAGCTGTTTTTT. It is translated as CASRDPGQGSGELFF.

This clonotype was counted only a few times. This CDR3 is CASTLGGQGYEQFF. CDR3 sequence (DNA): TGCGCCAGCACTCTGGGGGGACAGGGCTATGAGCAGTTCTTC. The rearrangement joins TRBV5-1 to TRBJ2-1, with TRBD1 matching over 9 bases. CDR1 is SGHRS and CDR2 is YFSETQ in the germline V gene. V was clipped by 6 bases and J by 8 bases; unmatched bases: 9. The CDR3 contains 14 residues.

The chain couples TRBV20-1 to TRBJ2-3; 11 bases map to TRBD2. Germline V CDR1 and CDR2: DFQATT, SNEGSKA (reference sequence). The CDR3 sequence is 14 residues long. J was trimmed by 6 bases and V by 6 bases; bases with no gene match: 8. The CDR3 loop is CSARKLAGADTQYF. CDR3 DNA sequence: TGCAGTGCCCGGAAACTAGCGGGAGCTGATACGCAGTATTTT.

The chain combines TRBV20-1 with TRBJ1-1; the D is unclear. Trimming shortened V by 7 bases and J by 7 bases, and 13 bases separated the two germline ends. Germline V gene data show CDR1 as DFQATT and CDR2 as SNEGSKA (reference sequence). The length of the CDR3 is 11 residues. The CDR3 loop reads CSGTEEREAFF. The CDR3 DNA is TGCAGTGGGACGGAAGAGCGTGAAGCTTTCTTT.

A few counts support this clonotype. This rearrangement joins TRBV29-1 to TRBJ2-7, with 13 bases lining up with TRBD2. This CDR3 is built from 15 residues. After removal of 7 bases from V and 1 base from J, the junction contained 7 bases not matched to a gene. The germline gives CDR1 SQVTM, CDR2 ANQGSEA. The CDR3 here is CSGRTSGSESYEQYF. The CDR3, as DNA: TGCAGCGGCAGGACTAGCGGGAGTGAGTCCTACGAGCAGTACTTC.

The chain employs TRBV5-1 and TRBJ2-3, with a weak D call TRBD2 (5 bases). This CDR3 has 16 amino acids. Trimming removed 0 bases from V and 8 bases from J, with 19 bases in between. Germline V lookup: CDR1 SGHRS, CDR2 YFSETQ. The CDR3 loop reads CASSLEGGPSTGTQYF. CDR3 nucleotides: TGCGCCAGCAGCTTGGAGGGCGGGCCCAGCACGGGTACGCAGTATTTT.

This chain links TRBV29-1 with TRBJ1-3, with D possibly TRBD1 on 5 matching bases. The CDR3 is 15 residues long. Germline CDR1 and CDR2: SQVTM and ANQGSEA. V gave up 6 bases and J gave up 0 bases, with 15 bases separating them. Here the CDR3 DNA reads TGCAGCGTAGCCGGGACCCCGGACTCTGGAAACACCATATATTTT. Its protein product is CSVAGTPDSGNTIYF.

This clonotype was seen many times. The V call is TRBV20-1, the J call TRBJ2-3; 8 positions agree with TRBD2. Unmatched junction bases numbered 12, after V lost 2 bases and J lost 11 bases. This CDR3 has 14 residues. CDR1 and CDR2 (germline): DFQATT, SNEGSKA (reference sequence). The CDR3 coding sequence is TGCAGTGCTAGAAATCTAGCGGGCACCACGGGGCAGTATTTT. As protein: CSARNLAGTTGQYF.

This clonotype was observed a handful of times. CDR3 nucleotide sequence: TGTGCCAGCTCACCCCTATCGGATTCACCCCTCCACTTT. Protein: CASSPLSDSPLHF. J is TRBJ1-6 and V is TRBV18; no firm D call. Trimming took 3 bases from V and 8 from J, leaving 8 bases between them. The CDR3 has 13 residues. Germline V gives CDR1 KGHSH, CDR2 LQKENI.

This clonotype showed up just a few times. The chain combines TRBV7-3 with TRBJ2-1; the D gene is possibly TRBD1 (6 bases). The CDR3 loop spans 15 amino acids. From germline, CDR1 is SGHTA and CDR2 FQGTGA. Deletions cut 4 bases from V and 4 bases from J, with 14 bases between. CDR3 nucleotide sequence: TGTGCCAGCAGCTATACCGGGACACCATACAATGAGCAGTTCTTC. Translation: CASSYTGTPYNEQFF.

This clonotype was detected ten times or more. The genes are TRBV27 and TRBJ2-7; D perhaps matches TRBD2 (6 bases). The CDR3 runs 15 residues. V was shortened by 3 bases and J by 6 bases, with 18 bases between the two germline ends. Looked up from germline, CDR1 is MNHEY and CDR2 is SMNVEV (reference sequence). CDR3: CASSFEGPWTTEQYF. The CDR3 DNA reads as TGTGCCAGCAGTTTCGAGGGGCCCTGGACTACCGAGCAGTACTTC.

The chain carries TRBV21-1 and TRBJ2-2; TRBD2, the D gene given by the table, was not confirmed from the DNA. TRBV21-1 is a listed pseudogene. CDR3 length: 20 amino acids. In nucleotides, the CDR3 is TGTGCCAGCAGCAACAATCTAGCGGGGGGGCCTCACTCGAACACCGGGGAGCTGTTTTTT. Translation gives CASSNNLAGGPHSNTGELFF.

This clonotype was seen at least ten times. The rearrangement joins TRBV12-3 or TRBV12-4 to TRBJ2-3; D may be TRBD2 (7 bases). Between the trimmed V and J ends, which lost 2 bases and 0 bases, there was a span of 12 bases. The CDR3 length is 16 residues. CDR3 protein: CASSLYPGGSTDTQYF. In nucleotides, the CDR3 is TGTGCCAGCAGTTTATATCCGGGGGGCAGCACAGATACGCAGTATTTT.

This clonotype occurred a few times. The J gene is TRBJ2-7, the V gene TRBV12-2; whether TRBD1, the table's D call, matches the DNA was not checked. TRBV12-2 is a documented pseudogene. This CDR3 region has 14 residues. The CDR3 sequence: CASSSGRGHYEQYF. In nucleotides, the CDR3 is TGTGCAAGTTCCTCTGGCAGGGGGCACTACGAGCAGTACTTC.

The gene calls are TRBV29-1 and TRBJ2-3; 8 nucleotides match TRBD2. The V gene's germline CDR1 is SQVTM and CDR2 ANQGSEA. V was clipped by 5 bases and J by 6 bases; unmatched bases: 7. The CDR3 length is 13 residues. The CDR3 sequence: CSVRGGRGDTQYF. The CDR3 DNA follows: TGCAGCGTTCGGGGGGGGAGGGGGGATACGCAGTATTTT.

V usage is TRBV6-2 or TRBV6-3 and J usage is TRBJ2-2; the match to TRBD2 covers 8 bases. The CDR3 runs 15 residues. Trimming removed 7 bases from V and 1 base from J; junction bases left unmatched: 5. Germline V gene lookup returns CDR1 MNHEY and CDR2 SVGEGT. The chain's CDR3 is CASTRGLGNTGELFF. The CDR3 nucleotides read TGTGCCAGCACCCGGGGACTAGGGAACACCGGGGAGCTGTTTTTT.